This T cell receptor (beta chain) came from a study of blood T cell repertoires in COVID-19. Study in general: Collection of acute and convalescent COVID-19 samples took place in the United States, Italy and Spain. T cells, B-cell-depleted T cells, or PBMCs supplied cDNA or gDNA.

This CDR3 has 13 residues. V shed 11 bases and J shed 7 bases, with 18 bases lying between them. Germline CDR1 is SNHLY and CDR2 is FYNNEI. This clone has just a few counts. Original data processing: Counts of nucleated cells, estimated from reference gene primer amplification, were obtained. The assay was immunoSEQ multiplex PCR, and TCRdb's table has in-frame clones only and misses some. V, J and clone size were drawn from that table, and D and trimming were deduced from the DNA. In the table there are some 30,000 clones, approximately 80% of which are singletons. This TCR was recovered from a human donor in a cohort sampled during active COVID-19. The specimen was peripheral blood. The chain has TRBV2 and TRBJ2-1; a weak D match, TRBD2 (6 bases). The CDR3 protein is CAYSRGLANEQFF. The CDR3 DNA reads TGTGCCTACTCGCGGGGCCTCGCAAATGAGCAGTTCTTC.